These 4 T cell receptor beta chains came from one sample sequenced in a study of beta chain features in type 1 diabetes. These receptors lack a known antigen. Study-wide findings and caveats: Researchers report that Type 1 diabetes patients had moderately but significantly shorter TCRB CDR3s across all four CD4+ subsets.

The entirety of the isolated RNA underwent reverse transcription, so expressed TCRB transcripts were sequenced. Method: immunoSEQ multiplex PCR; TCRdb's copy keeps in-frame clones and lacks some. The sample gives about 160,000 clones, less than 9.5% of which show up once; around 0.9% is in the top ten. Specimen: central memory CD4+ T cells from blood. All receptors derive from a woman aged 40 to 55 with type 1 diabetes.

This clone was seen only a few times. The V gene is TRBV6-5, the J gene TRBJ1-2; 9 bases agree with TRBD1. Germline values: CDR1 MNHEY, CDR2 SVGAGI. The CDR3 runs to 15 residues. J lost 4 bases, V lost 5 bases, and 8 bases had no gene match. As DNA, the CDR3 is TGTGCCAGCAGTACTACAGGGGGCGAGAGCTATGGCTACACCTTC. The encoded protein is CASSTTGGESYGYTF.

This clone was observed a few times. CDR3 nucleotides: TGTGCCAGCAGCGCCGACTCCTATGGCTACACCTTC. The encoded protein is CASSADSYGYTF. The rearrangement joins TRBV11-2 to TRBJ1-2; D is unresolved. CDR1 is SGHAT, CDR2 FQNNGV, per germline. The CDR3 runs 12 residues. V was trimmed by 5 bases and J by 4 bases, leaving 8 bases between them.

The gene calls are TRBV30 and TRBJ1-2; 9 nucleotides match TRBD1. Germline trimming cut 1 base from V and 8 bases from J; bases unmatched to any gene: 5. The CDR3 totals 13 residues. The germline CDR1 and CDR2 sequences are GTSNPN and SVGIG (reference sequence). The CDR3, as DNA: TGTGCCTGGAGTGCCGGGACAGGGTACGGCTACACCTTC. This gives the protein CAWSAGTGYGYTF.

This clone was detected only a few times. This rearrangement joins TRBV11-1 to TRBJ1-6; TRBD1 agrees at 9 bases. This CDR3 has 14 amino acids. Losses at the gene ends were 5 bases for V and 7 bases for J; bases not matched to a gene: 3. Germline V gene data show CDR1 as SGHAT and CDR2 as FQDESV (reference sequence). The CDR3 protein is CASSRQGGNSPLHF. DNA for the CDR3: TGTGCCAGCAGCCGACAGGGGGGAAATTCACCCCTCCACTTT. Using reference TRBV11-1 and TRBJ1-6 for the parts outside the CDR3, the full variable domain is EAEVAQSPRYKITEKSQAVAFWCDPISGHATLYWYRQILGQGPELLVQFQDESVVDDSQLPKDRFSAERLKGVDSTLKIQPAELGDSAMYLCASSRQGGNSPLHFGNGTRLTVT.